The text below deals with one T cell receptor beta chain. What it binds is not known. The data were obtained in a study of shared clonotypes between healthy human individuals. Generated by immunoSEQ multiplex PCR, the TCRdb table keeps only in-frame clones and is missing some. The table shows approximately 640,000 clones, with less than 95% occurring only once. The germline gives CDR1 KGHSY, CDR2 FQNENV. CDR3 length: 16 residues. V trimming: 4 bases; J trimming: 6 bases; junction bases outside the gene matches: 11. Findings and caveats of the study: The diversity represented, both genetic and in exposure history, was limited by few donors. A handful of donors shared 5% to 5.5% of their naive CD4 clonotypes. Non-shared clonotypes had lower generation probabilities than those shared by all four donors.

The sample taken for sequencing was memory CD8+ T cells from PBMCs. Subset meaning: CD45RO+ cells pooled with CCR7-negative TemRA cells. This clonotype originated in a man aged 18 to 29 in good health. Some clones in this sample may be carry-over from other donors' samples. The J gene is TRBJ1-2, the V gene TRBV16; 10 nucleotides align to TRBD1. CDR3 coding DNA: TGTGCCAGCAGCCTAAGCAGGACAGGGGGAAACCATGGCTACACCTTC. This translates into CASSLSRTGGNHGYTF.